This TCR beta chain was recorded in a study of blood T cell repertoires in COVID-19. The CDR3 is 16 amino acids. Germline V gene sequence: CDR1 SGHVS, CDR2 FNYEAQ. The V and J ends lost 4 bases and 9 bases respectively, with 23 bases between them. TCRdb keeps only in-frame clones here, not all; method: immunoSEQ multiplex PCR. The sample has more than 100,000 clones, 88% seen once. This chain joins TRBV7-6 and TRBJ2-3; a possible D gene is TRBD1 (6 bases). Sequencing input: peripheral blood. This clonotype was obtained from a woman aged 50 to 60 with active or convalescent COVID-19. The CDR3 protein is CASSSERGTLNPTQYF. DNA for the CDR3: TGTGCCAGCAGCTCGGAGAGGGGGACCCTTAATCCCACGCAGTATTTT. Supplemented by reference TRBV7-6 and TRBJ2-3, the full variable domain reads GAGVSQSPRYKVTKRGQDVALRCDPISGHVSLYWYRQALGQGPEFLTYFNYEAQQDKSGLPNDRFSAERPEGSISTLTIQRTEQRDSAMYRCASSSERGTLNPTQYFGPGTRLTVL.